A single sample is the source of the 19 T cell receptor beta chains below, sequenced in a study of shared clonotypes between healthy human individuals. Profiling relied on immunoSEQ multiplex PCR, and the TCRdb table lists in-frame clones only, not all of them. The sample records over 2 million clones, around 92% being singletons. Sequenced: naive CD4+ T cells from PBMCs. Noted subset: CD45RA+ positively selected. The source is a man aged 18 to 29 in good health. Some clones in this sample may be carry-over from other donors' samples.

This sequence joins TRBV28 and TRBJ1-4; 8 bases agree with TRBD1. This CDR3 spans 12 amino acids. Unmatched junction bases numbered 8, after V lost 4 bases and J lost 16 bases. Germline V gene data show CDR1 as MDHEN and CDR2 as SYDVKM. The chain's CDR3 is CASSSAGTGWFF. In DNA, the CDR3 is TGTGCCAGCAGTTCTGCCGGGACAGGATGGTTTTTT.

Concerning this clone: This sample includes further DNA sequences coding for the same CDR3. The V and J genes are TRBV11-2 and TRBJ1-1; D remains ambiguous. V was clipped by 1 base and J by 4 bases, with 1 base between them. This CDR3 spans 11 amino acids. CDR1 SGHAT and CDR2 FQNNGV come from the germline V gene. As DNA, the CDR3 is TGTGCCAGCAGCTTAGCCACTGAAGCTTTCTTT. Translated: CASSLATEAFF.

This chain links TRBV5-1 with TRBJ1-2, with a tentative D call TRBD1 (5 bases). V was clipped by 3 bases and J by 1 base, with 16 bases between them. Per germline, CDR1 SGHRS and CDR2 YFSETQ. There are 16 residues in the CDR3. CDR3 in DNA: TGCGCCAGCAGCTCACACGTACAGGAATTTAACTATGGCTACACCTTC. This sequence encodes CASSSHVQEFNYGYTF.

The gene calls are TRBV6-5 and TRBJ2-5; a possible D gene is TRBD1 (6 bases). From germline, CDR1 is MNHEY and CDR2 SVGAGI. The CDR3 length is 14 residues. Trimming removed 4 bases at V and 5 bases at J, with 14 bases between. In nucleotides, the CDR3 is TGTGCCAGCAGTTCCTGGGGGCCCCCGGAGACCCAGTACTTC. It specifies CASSSWGPPETQYF.

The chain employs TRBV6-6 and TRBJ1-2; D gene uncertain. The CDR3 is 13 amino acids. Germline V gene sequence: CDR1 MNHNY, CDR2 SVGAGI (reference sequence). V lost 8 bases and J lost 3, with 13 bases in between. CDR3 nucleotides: TGTGCCAGCCGGCCGGGTGGGGACTATGGCTACACCTTC. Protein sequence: CASRPGGDYGYTF.

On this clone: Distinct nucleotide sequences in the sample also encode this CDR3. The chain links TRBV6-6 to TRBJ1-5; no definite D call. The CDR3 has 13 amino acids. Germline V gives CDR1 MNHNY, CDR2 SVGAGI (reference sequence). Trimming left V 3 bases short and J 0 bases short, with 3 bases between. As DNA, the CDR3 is TGTGCCAGCAGTTATAGTAGCAATCAGCCCCAGCATTTT. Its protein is CASSYSSNQPQHF.

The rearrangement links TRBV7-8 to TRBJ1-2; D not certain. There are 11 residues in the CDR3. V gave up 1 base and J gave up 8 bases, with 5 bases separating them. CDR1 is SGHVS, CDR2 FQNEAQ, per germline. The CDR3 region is CASSLGAGYTF. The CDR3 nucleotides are TGTGCCAGCAGCTTAGGGGCGGGCTACACCTTC.

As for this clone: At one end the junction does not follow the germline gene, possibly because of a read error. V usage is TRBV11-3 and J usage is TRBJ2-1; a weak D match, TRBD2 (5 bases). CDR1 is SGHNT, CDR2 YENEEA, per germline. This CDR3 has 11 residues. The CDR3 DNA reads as TGTGCCAGCAGTTTAGGGAGTGAGCAGTTCTTC. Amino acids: CASSLGSEQFF.

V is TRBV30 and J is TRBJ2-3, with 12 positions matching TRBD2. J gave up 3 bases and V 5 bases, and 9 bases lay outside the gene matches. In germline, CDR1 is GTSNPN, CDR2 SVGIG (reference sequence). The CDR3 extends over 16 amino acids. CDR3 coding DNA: TGTGCCTGGGCCCGAGGACTAGCGGGAAATACAGATACGCAGTATTTT. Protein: CAWARGLAGNTDTQYF.

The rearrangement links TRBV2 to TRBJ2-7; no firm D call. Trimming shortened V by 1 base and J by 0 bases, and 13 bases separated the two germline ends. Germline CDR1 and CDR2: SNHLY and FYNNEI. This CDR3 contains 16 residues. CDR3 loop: CASSEEFLTSSYEQYF. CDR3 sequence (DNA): TGTGCCAGCAGTGAAGAGTTCCTGACGAGCTCCTACGAGCAGTACTTC.

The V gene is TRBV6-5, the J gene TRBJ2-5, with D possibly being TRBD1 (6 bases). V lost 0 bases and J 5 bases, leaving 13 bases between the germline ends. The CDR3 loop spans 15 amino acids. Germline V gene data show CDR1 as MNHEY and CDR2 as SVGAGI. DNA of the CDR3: TGTGCCAGCAGTTACTCGACAGGCGATCGGGAGACCCAGTACTTC. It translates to CASSYSTGDRETQYF.

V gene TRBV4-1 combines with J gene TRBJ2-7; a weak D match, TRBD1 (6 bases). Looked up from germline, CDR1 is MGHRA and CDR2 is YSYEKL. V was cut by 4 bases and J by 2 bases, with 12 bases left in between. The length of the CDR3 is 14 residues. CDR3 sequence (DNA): TGCGCCAGCAGCCCACGAGGGGGACCCTACGAGCAGTACTTC. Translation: CASSPRGGPYEQYF.

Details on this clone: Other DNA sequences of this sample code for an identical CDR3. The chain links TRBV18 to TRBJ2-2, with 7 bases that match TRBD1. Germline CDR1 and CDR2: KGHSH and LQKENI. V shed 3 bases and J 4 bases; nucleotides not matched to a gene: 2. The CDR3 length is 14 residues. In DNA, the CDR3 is TGTGCCAGCTCACCGAGGGACAGCACCGGGGAGCTGTTTTTT. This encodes CASSPRDSTGELFF.

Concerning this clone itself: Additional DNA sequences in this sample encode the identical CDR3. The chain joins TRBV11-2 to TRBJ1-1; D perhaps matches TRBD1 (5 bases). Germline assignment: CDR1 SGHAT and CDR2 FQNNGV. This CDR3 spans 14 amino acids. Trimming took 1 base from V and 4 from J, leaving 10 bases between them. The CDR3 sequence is CASSLVRGGTEAFF. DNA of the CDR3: TGTGCCAGCAGCTTAGTAAGGGGAGGCACTGAAGCTTTCTTT.

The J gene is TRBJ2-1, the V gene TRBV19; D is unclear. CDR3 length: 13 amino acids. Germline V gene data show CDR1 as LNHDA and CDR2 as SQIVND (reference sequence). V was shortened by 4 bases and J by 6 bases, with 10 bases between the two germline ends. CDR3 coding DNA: TGTGCCAGTAGTAGGTTACTTCCCAATGAGCAGTTCTTC. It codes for CASSRLLPNEQFF.

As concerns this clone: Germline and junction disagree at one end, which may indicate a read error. This chain's CDR3 is CASSRNKDRGRDYGYTF. DNA of the CDR3: TGTGCCAGCAGCCGTAATAAAGACAGGGGGCGAGACTACGGCTACACCTTC. The chain joins TRBV7-9 to TRBJ1-2; 10 bases fit TRBD1. Germline V gene data show CDR1 as SEHNR and CDR2 as FQNEAQ (reference sequence). CDR3 length: 17 residues.

The CDR3 reads CASSELGRERNTIYF. DNA of the CDR3: TGTGCCAGCAGTGAATTGGGCAGGGAAAGAAACACCATATATTTT. The chain links TRBV6-1 to TRBJ1-3, with D maybe TRBD1 (5 bases). The CDR3 sequence is 15 residues long. CDR1 and CDR2 (germline): MNHNS, SASEGT. Trimming removed 2 bases at V and 5 bases at J, with 13 bases between.

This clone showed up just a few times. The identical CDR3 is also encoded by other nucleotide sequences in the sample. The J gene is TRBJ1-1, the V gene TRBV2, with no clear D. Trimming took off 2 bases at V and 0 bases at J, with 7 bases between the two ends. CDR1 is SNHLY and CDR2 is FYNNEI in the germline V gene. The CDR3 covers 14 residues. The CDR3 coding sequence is TGTGCCAGCAGTGAATTGGGCCTGAACACTGAAGCTTTCTTT. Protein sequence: CASSELGLNTEAFF. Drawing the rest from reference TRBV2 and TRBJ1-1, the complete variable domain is EPEVTQTPSHQVTQMGQEVILRCVPISNHLYFYWYRQILGQKVEFLVSFYNNEISEKSEIFDDQFSVERPDGSNFTLKIRSTKLEDSAMYFCASSELGLNTEAFFGQGTRLTVV.

The chain's CDR3 is CASSYRQGARGYTF. CDR3 coding DNA: TGCGCCAGCAGCTACCGACAGGGGGCCCGTGGCTACACCTTC. The rearrangement joins TRBV5-1 to TRBJ1-2, with 10 nucleotides matching TRBD1. J was trimmed by 7 bases and V by 3 bases; bases with no gene match: 6. CDR3 length: 14 amino acids. Germline assignment: CDR1 SGHRS and CDR2 YFSETQ.